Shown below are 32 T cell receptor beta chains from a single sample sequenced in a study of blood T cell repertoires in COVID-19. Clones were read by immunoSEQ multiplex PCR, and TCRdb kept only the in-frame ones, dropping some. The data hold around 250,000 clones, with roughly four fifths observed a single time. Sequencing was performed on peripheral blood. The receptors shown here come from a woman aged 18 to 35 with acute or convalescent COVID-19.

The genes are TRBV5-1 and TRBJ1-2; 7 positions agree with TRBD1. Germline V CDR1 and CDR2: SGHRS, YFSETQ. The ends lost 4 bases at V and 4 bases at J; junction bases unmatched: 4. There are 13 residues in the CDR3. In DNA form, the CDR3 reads TGCGCCAGCAGCCCTGGACAGGTCTATGGCTACACCTTC. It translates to CASSPGQVYGYTF.

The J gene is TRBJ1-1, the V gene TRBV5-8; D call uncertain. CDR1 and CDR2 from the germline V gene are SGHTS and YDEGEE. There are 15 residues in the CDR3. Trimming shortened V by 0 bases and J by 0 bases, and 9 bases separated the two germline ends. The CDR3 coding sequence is TGTGCCAGCAGCTTGGGTCGCAGAATGAACACTGAAGCTTTCTTT. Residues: CASSLGRRMNTEAFF.

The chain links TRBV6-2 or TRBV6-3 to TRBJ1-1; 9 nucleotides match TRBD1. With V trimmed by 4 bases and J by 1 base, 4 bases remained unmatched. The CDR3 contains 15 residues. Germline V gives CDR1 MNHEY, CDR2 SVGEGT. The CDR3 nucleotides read TGTGCCAGCAGTTCGCCGGGACAGGGGAACACTGAAGCTTTCTTT. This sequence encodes CASSSPGQGNTEAFF.

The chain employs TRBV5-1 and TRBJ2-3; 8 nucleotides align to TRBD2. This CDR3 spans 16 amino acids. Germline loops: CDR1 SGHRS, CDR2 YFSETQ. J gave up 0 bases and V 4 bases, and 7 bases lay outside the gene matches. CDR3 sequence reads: CASSPLAGPSTDTQYF. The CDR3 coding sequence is TGCGCCAGCAGCCCCCTAGCGGGTCCCAGCACAGATACGCAGTATTTT.

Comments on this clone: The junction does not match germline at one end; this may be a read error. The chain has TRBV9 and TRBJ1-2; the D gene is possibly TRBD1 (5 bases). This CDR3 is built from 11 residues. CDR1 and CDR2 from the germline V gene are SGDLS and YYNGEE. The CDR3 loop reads CASSPFGGEVF. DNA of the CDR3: TGTGCCAGCAGCCCATTTGGGGGGGAAGTCTTC.

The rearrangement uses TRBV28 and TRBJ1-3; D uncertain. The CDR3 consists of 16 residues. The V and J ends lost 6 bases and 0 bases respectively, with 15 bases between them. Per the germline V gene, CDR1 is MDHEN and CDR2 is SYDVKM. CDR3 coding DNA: TGTGCCAGCAGGCGGGGATCTATCAGCTCTGGAAACACCATATATTTT. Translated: CASRRGSISSGNTIYF.

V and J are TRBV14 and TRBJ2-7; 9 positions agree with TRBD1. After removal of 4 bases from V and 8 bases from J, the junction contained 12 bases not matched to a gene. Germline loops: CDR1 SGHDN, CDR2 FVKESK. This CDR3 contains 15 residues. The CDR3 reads CASSPTGGGHLKQYF. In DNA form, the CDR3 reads TGTGCCAGCAGCCCAACAGGGGGCGGACACCTAAAGCAGTACTTC.

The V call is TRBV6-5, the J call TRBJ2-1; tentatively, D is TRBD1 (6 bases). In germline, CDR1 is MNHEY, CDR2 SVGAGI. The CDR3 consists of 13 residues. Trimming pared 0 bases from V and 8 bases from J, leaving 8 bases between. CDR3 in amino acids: CASSYSGGYEQFF. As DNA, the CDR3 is TGTGCCAGCAGTTACTCAGGGGGTTATGAGCAGTTCTTC.

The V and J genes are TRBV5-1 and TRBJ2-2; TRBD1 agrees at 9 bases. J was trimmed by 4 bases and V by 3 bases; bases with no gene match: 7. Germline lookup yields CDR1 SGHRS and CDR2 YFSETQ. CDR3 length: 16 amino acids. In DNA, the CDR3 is TGCGCCAGCAGCTCGTTACAGGGGGCGGTCACCGGGGAGCTGTTTTTT. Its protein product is CASSSLQGAVTGELFF.

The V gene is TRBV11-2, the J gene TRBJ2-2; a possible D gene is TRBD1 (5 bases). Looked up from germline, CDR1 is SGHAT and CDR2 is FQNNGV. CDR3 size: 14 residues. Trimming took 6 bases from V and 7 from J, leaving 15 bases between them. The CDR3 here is CASRTIRGRGELFF. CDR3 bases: TGTGCCAGCAGGACGATAAGGGGTCGCGGGGAGCTGTTTTTT.

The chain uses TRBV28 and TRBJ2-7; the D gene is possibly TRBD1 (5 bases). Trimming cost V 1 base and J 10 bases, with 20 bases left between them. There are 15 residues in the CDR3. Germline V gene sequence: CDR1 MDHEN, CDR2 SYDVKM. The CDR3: CASSLSPRQTEDQYF. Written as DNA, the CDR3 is TGTGCCAGCAGTTTATCGCCCCGACAGACTGAGGATCAGTACTTC.

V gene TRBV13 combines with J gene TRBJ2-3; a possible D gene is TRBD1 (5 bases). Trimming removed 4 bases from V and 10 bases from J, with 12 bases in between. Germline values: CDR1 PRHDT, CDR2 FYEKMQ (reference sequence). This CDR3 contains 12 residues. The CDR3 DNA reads TGTGCCAGCAGCTCCGTAGGGGCCGCGCAGTATTTT. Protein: CASSSVGAAQYF.

The CDR3 region has the DNA TGTGCCATCAGCCTACAGGATCAAGAGACCCAGTACTTC. Translated, it gives CAISLQDQETQYF. The chain couples TRBV10-3 to TRBJ2-5; TRBD1 might be the D (5 bases). The CDR3 is made up of 13 amino acids. Germline loops: CDR1 ENHRY, CDR2 SYGVKD. Trimming cost V 6 bases and J 2 bases, with 10 bases left between them.

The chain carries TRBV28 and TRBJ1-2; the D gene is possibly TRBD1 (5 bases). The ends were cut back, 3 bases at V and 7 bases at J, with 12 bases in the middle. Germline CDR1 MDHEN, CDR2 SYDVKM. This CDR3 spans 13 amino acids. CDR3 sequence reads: CASSFFGGIGYTF. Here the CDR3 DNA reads TGTGCCAGCAGTTTTTTCGGGGGGATTGGCTACACCTTC.

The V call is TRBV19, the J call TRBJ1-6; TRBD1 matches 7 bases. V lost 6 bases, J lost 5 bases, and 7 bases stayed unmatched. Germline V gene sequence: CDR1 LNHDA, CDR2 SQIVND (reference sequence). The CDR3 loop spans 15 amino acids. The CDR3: CASSLRGQNNSPLHF. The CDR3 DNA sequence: TGTGCCAGTAGCCTGAGGGGACAGAATAATTCACCCCTCCACTTT.

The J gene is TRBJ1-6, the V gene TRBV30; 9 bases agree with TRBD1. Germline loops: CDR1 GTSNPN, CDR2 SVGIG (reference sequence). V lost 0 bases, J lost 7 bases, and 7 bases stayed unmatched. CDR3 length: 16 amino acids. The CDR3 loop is CAWSVRSGQGNSPLHF. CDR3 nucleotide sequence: TGTGCCTGGAGTGTACGGAGCGGACAGGGGAATTCACCCCTCCACTTT.

CDR3 region: CASSQDRSQGEAFF. CDR3 coding DNA: TGCGCCAGCAGCCAAGATCGATCACAGGGGGAAGCTTTCTTT. The V gene is TRBV4-3, the J gene TRBJ1-1; TRBD1 agrees at 7 bases. The germline gives CDR1 LGHNA, CDR2 YSLEER. There are 14 residues in the CDR3. The J segment lost 8 bases and the V segment lost 0 bases, leaving 6 bases of the junction unmatched.

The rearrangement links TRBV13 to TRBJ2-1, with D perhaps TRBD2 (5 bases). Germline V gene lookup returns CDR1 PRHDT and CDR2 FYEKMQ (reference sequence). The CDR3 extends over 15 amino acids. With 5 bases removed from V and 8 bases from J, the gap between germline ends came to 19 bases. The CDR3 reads CASSPGPGMFDEQFF. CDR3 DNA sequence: TGTGCCAGCAGCCCCGGACCGGGGATGTTCGATGAGCAGTTCTTC. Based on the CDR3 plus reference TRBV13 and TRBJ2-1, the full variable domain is AAGVIQSPRHLIKEKRETATLKCYPIPRHDTVYWYQQGPGQDPQFLISFYEKMQSDKGSIPDRFSAQQFSDYHSELNMSSLELGDSALYFCASSPGPGMFDEQFFGPGTRLTVL.

The CDR3 sequence is CASSLDVSGTNEKLFF. The CDR3 DNA reads TGTGCCAGCAGCTTGGATGTGAGTGGAACTAATGAAAAACTGTTTTTT. The chain has TRBV5-6 and TRBJ1-4; D remains unclear. Germline CDR1 and CDR2: SGHDT and YYEEEE. The CDR3 extends over 16 amino acids. Trimming left V 0 bases short and J 1 base short, with 10 bases between.

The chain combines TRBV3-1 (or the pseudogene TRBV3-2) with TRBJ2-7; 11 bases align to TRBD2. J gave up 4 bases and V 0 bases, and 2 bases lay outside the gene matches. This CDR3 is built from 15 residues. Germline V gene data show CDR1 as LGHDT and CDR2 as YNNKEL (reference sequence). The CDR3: CASSQDGTSGYEQYF. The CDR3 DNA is TGTGCCAGCAGCCAAGATGGGACTAGCGGATACGAGCAGTACTTC.

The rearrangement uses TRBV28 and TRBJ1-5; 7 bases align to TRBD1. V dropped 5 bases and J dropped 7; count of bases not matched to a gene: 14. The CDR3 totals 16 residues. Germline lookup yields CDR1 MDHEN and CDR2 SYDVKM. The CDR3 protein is CASSPPRQGASQPQHF. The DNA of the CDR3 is TGTGCCAGCAGTCCGCCCCGACAGGGAGCTTCACAGCCCCAGCATTTT.

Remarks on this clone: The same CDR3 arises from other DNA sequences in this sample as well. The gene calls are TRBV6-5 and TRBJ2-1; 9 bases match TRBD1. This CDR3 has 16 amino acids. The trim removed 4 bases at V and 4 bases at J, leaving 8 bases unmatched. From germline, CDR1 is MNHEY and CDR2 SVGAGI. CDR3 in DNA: TGTGCCAGCAGTTCGACCGGGACAGGGACTTACAATGAGCAGTTCTTC. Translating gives CASSSTGTGTYNEQFF.

Here the CDR3 reads CASSPQRALGNEQFF. The CDR3, as DNA: TGTGCCAGCAGCCCCCAGAGGGCACTTGGCAATGAGCAGTTCTTC. The chain couples TRBV11-3 to TRBJ2-1; a possible D gene is TRBD2 (5 bases). CDR3 length equals 15 residues. V gave up 5 bases and J gave up 6 bases, with 17 bases separating them. Germline V gene sequence: CDR1 SGHNT, CDR2 YENEEA.

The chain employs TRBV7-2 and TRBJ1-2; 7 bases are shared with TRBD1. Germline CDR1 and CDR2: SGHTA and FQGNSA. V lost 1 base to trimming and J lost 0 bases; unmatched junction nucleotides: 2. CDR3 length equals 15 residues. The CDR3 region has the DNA TGTGCCAGCAGCTTAGTGGACAGGACTAACTATGGCTACACCTTC. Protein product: CASSLVDRTNYGYTF.

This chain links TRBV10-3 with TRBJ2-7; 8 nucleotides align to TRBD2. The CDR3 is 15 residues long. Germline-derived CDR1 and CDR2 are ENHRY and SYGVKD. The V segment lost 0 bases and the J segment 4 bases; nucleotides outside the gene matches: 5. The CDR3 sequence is CAISESRTSPYEQYF. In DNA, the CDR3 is TGTGCCATCAGTGAGTCTCGGACTAGCCCTTACGAGCAGTACTTC.

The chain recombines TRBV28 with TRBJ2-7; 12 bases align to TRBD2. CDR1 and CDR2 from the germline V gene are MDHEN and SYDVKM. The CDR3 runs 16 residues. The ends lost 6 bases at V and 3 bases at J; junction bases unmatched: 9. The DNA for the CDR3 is TGTGCCAGCAGAGGACTAGCGGGGAGTCAGGGCTACGAGCAGTACTTC. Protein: CASRGLAGSQGYEQYF.

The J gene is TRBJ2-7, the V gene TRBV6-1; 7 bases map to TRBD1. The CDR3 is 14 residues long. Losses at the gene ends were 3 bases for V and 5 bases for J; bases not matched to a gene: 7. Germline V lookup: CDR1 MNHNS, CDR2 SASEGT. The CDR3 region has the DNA TGTGCCAGCAGTGAGGCAGGGGGTGGTCACGAGCAGTACTTC. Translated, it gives CASSEAGGGHEQYF.

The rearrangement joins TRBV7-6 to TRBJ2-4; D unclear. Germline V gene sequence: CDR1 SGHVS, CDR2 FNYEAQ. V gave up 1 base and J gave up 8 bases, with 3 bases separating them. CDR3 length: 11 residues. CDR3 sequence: CASSLVDIQYF. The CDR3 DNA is TGTGCCAGCAGCTTAGTCGACATTCAGTACTTC.

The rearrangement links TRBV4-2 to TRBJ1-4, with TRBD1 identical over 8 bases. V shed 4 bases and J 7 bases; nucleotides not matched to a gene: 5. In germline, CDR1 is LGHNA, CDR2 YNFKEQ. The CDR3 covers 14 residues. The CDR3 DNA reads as TGTGCCAGCAGCCCATCCGGGACAGGTGAAAAACTGTTTTTT. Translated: CASSPSGTGEKLFF.

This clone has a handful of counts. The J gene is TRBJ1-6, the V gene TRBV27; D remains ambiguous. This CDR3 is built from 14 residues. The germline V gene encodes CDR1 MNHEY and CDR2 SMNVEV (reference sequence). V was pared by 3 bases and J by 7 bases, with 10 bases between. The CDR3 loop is CASSLEGFNSPLHF. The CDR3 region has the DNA TGTGCCAGCAGTTTGGAGGGATTCAATTCACCCCTCCACTTT.

As DNA, the CDR3 is TGTGCCAGCAGCCGGACAGGGGGCGTATATGGCTACACCTTC. Translation: CASSRTGGVYGYTF. The chain uses TRBV3-1 (or the pseudogene TRBV3-2) and TRBJ1-2, with TRBD1 matching 11 bases. With 4 bases clipped from V and 5 bases from J, the junction kept 3 bases outside the gene matches. Germline V CDR1 and CDR2: LGHDT, YNNKEL (reference sequence). This CDR3 spans 14 amino acids.

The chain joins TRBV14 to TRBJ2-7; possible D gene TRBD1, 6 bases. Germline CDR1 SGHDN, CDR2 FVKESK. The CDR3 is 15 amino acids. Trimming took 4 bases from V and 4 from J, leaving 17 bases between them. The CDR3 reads CASSLTGESTYEQYF. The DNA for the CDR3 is TGTGCCAGCAGCCTGACAGGAGAATCCACTTACGAGCAGTACTTC.